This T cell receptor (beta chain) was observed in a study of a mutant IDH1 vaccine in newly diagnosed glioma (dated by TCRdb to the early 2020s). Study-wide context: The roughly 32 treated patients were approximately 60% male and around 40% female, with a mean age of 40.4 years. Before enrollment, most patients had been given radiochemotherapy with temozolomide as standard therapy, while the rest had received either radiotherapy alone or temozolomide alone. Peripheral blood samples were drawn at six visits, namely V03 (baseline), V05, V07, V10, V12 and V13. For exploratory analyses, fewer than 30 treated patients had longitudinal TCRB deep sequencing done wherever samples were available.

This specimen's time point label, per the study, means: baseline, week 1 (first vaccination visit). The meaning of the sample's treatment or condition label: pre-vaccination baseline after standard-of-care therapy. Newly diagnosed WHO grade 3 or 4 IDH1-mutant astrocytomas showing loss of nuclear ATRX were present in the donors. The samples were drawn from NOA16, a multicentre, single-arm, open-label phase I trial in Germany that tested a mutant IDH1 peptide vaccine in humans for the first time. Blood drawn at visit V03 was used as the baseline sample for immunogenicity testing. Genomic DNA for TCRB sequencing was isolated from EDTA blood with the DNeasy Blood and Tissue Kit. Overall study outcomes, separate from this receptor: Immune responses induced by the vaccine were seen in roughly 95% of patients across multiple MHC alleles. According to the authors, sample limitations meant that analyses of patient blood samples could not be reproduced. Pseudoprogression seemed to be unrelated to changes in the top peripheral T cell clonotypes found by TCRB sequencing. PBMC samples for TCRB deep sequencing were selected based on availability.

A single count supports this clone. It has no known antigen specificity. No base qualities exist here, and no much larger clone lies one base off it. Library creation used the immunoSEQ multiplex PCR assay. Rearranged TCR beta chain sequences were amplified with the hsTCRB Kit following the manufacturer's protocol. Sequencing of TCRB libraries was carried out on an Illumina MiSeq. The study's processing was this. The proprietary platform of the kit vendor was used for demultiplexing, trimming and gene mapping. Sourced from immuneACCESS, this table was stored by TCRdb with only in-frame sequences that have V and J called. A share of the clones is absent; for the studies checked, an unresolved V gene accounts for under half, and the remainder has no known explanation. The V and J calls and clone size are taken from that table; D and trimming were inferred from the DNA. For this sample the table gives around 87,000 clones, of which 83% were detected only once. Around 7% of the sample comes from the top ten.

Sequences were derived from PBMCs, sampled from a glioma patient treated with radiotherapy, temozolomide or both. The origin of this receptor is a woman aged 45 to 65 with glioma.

The base sequence is TGTGCCAGCGCGCCTCCGACAGGGGAAGGCTACACCTTC. This codes for CASAPPTGEGYTF. This chain joins TRBV9 to TRBJ1-2, and 8 junction bases match TRBD1. CDR3 length: 13 amino acids, cysteine to phenylalanine. The read is trimmed to its CDR3 DNA, 39 bases read in frame from base 1. Sequences SGDLS (CDR1) and YYNGEE (CDR2) are obtained from the germline V gene. The V end gives up 7 bases and the J end 8 bases, leaving 10 bases in the junction not matched to a gene.